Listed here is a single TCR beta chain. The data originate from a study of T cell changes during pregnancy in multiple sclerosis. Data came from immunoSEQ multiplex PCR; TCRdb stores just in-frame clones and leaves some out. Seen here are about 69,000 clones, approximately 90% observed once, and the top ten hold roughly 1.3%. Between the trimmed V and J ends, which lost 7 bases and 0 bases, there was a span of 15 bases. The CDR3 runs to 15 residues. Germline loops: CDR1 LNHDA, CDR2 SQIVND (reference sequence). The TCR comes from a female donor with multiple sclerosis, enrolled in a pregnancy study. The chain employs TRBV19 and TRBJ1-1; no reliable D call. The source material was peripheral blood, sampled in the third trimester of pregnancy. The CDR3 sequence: CASNPEAGLNTEAFF. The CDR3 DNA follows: TGTGCCAGTAACCCTGAGGCGGGTTTGAACACTGAAGCTTTCTTT. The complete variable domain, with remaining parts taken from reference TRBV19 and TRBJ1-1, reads DGGITQSPKYLFRKEGQNVTLSCEQNLNHDAMYWYRQDPGQGLRLIYYSQIVNDFQKGDIAEGYSVSREKKESFPLTVTSAQKNPTAFYLCASNPEAGLNTEAFFGQGTRLTVV.